These T cell receptor beta chains were read from a single sample in a study of T cells in Graves' hyperthyroidism and ophthalmopathy. TCRdb reprocessed the multiplex PCR reads via MiXCR and lists one record per CDR3 protein. This sample has a few hundred thousand distinct CDR3 sequences, with around a quarter found just once. Sequencing was performed on blood. Every receptor here comes from a man aged 50 to 59 with Graves' hyperthyroidism. Both conserved end residues are part of each CDR3. A row's size may be missing; if present it is once, few, many or a size class.

V gene: TRBV20-1; clone size: NA; J gene: TRBJ2-1; CDR3 protein: CSARDWDFYNEQFF
V gene: TRBV5-1; clone size: many; J gene: TRBJ2-3; CDR3 protein: CASSLDVGTQYF
V gene: TRBV2; clone size: NA; J gene: TRBJ1-1; CDR3 protein: CASSETGGNTEAFF
V gene: TRBV12-3/TRBV12-4; clone size: many; J gene: TRBJ2-1; CDR3 protein: CASRGLRNEQFF
V gene: TRBV12-3/TRBV12-4; clone size: NA; J gene: TRBJ1-4; CDR3 protein: CASRGMGSNEKLFF
V gene: TRBV7-9; clone size: NA; J gene: TRBJ2-7; CDR3 protein: CASSSMTSGGYEQYF
V gene: TRBV6-1; clone size: NA; J gene: TRBJ1-5; CDR3 protein: CASIDRRGQPQHF
V gene: TRBV11-2; clone size: NA; J gene: TRBJ1-2; CDR3 protein: CASSLFGTNYGYTF
V gene: TRBV6-5; clone size: NA; J gene: TRBJ2-7; CDR3 protein: CASLGQGSSYEQYF
V gene: TRBV3-1; clone size: many; J gene: TRBJ2-1; CDR3 protein: CASSHLWGNEQFF
V gene: TRBV12-3/TRBV12-4; clone size: once; J gene: TRBJ2-2; CDR3 protein: CASSPGTGGWGELFF
V gene: TRBV28; clone size: many; J gene: TRBJ1-2; CDR3 protein: CASSPADRMGAYGYTF
V gene: TRBV6-1; clone size: NA; J gene: TRBJ2-1; CDR3 protein: CASRGAGTAYNEQFF